This T cell receptor (beta chain) was obtained from a study of technical replicates of blood from a few donors. The CDR3 has 15 residues. V was trimmed by 5 bases and J by 0 bases, leaving 11 bases between them. Germline CDR1 reads MNHEY; CDR2 reads SVGAGI. The protocol was immunoSEQ multiplex PCR, while the TCRdb copy is restricted to in-frame clones and leaves out a portion. Of about 73,000 clones listed, roughly nine tenths were seen once; the top ten hold about 4.7%. The genes are TRBV6-5 and TRBJ1-3, with D possibly TRBD1 on 6 matching bases. The TCR originated in a human donor in good health. Some clones in this sample may be carry-over from other donors' samples. The sequencing sample was made of PBMCs. CDR3 DNA sequence: TGTGCCAGCAGTCGGACAGTCCCCTCTGGAAACACCATATATTTT. Translated: CASSRTVPSGNTIYF.